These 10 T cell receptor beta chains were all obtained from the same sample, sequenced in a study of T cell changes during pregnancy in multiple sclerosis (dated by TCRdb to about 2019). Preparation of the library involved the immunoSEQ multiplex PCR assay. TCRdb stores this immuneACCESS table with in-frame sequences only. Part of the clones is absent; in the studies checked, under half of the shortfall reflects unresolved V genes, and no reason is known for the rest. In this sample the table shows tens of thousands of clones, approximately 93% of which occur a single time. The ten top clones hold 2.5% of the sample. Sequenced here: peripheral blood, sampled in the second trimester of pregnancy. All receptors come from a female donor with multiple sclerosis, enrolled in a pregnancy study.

CDR3 DNA sequence: TGCAGCGTTGATCGCGGGACAGGGATTCTCTATGGCTACACCTTC. Its protein is CSVDRGTGILYGYTF. The chain combines TRBV29-1 with TRBJ1-2, with 9 bases fitting TRBD1. CDR3 length equals 15 residues. Per the germline V gene, CDR1 is SQVTM and CDR2 is ANQGSEA. Trimming cost V 3 bases and J 4 bases; bases outside gene matches: 9.

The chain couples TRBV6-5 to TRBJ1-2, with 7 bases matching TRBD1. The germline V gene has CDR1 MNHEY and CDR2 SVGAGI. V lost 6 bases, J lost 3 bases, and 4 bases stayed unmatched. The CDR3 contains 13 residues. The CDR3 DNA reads TGTGCCAGCAGCACGGACAGGTACTATGGCTACACCTTC. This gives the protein CASSTDRYYGYTF.

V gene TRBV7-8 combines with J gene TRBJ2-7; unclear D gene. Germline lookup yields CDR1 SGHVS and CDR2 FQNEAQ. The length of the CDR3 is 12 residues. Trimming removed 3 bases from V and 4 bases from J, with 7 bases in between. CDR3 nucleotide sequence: TGTGCCAGCAGCTTGAGAAGATACGAGCAGTACTTC. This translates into CASSLRRYEQYF.

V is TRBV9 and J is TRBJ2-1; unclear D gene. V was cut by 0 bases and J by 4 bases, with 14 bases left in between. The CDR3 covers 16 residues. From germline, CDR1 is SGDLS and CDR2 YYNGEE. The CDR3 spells CASSVAPNQVYNEQFF. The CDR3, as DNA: TGTGCCAGCAGCGTAGCGCCCAACCAGGTGTACAATGAGCAGTTCTTC.

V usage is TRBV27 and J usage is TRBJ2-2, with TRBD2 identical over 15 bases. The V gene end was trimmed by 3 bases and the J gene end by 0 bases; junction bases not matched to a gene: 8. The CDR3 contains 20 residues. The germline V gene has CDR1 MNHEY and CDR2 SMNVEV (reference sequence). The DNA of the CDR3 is TGTGCCAGCAGTTTGGGACTAGCGGGGGGAAAACACGCGAACACCGGGGAGCTGTTTTTT. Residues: CASSLGLAGGKHANTGELFF.

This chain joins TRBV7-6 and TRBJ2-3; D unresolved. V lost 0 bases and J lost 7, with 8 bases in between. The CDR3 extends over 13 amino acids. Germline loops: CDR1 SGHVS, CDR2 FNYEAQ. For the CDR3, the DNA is TGTGCCAGCAGCTTAGCGCATACAAATACGCAGTATTTT. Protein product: CASSLAHTNTQYF.

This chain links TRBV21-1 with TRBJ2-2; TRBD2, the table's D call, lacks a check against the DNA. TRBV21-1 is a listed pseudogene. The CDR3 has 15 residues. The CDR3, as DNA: TGTGCCAGCACCATAAGACGTTTAGAGGCCGGGGAGCTGTTTTTT. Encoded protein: CASTIRRLEAGELFF.

DNA for the CDR3: TGTGCCAGCAGCTCGACTAGCTTCCGGAATGAGCAGTTCTTC. This encodes CASSSTSFRNEQFF. This rearrangement joins TRBV7-8 to TRBJ2-1, with 7 bases aligning to TRBD2. Losses at the gene ends were 4 bases for V and 7 bases for J; bases not matched to a gene: 7. This CDR3 has 14 amino acids. Germline V gene lookup returns CDR1 SGHVS and CDR2 FQNEAQ.

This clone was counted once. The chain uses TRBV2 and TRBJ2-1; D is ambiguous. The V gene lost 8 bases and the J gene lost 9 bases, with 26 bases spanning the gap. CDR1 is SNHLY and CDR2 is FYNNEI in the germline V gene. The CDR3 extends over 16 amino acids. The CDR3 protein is CASVNGGEALLGEQFF. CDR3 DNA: TGTGCCAGCGTCAATGGCGGAGAGGCTCTTTTAGGTGAGCAGTTCTTC.

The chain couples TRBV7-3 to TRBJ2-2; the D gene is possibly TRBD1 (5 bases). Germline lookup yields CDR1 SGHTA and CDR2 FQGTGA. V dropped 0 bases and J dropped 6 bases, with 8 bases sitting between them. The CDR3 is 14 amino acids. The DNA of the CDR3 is TGTGCCAGCAGCTTAACATCAGGGTCCGGGGAGCTGTTTTTT. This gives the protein CASSLTSGSGELFF. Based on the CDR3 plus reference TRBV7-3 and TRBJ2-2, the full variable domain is GAGVSQTPSNKVTEKGKYVELRCDPISGHTALYWYRQSLGQGPEFLIYFQGTGAADDSGLPNDRFFAVRPEGSVSTLKIQRTERGDSAVYLCASSLTSGSGELFFGEGSRLTVL.